The clone carrying this TCR beta chain turned up a few times. Its antigen is not known. The sample originates from a study of neoadjuvant anti-PD-1 for oral cavity cancer. Overall study findings and caveats: Each response group had just a few patients in TCR analyses.

Patients had newly diagnosed, untreated stage II-IVA oral cavity squamous cell carcinoma. Patients had HPV-negative, locally advanced oral cavity squamous cell carcinoma. This CDR3 has 16 amino acids. CDR1 and CDR2 from the germline V gene are SGHNT and YENEEA. V shed 0 bases and J shed 3 bases, with 14 bases lying between them. Most tumor samples had 4 to 6 ug input DNA in two replicates. Libraries were prepared by immunoSEQ multiplex PCR; TCRdb keeps only in-frame clonotypes and omits some of them. The table shows around 5,000 clones, with 58% occurring only once. V is TRBV11-3 and J is TRBJ1-1, with D unresolved. The sequence was obtained from a person aged 35-80 years with oral cavity squamous cell carcinoma. The sample here was tumor tissue, taken before nivolumab (anti-PD-1) treatment. The CDR3, as DNA: TGTGCCAGCAGCTTAGATATCCGGGTAGGCGACACTGAAGCTTTCTTT. Translation: CASSLDIRVGDTEAFF.